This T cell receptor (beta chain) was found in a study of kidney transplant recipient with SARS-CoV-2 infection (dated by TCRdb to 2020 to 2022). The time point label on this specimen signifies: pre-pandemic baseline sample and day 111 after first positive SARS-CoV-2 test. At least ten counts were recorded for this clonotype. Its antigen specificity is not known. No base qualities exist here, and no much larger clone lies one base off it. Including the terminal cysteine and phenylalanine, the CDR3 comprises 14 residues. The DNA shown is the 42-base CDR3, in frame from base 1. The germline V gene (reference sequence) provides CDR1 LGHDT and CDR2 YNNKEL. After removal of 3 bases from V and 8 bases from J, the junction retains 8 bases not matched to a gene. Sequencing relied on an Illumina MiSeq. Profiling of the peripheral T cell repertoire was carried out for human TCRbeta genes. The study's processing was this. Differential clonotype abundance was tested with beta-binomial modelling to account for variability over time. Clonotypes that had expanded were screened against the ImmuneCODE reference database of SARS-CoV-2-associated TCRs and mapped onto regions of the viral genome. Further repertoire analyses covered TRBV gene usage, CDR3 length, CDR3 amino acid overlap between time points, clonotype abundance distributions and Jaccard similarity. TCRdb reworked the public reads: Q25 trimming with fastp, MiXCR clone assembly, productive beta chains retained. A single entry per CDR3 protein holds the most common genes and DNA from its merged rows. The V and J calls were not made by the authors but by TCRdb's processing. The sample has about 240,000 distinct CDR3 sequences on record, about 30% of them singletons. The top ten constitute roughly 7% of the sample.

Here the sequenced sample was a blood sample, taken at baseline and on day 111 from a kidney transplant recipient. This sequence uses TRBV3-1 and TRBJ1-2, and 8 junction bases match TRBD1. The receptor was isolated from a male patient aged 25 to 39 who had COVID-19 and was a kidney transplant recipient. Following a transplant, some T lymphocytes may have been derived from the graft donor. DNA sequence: TGTGCCAGCAGCCAGGACAGGGTTGGTATCGGCTACACCTTC. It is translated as CASSQDRVGIGYTF.